This entry features one T cell receptor beta chain sequence. Trimming removed 0 bases at V and 7 bases at J, with 10 bases between. The CDR3 sequence is 14 residues long. Germline CDR1 MGHRA, CDR2 YSYEKL. Clones were sequenced by immunoSEQ multiplex PCR, and TCRdb holds only the in-frame ones, with some missing. The sample holds roughly 660,000 clones, approximately 88% seen once. The data derive from a study of shared T cell receptors in the human thymus. The sample also formed part of further work on human thymus T cells.

The sequenced sample consisted of thymocytes. J is TRBJ2-1 and V is TRBV4-1; a weak D match, TRBD2 (6 bases). The origin of this receptor is a boy less than two years old with a congenital heart defect. As DNA, the CDR3 is TGCGCCAGCAGCCAAGACCGGGAGCGGAATGAGCAGTTCTTC. Amino acids: CASSQDRERNEQFF.